The clone carrying this T cell receptor (beta chain) came up a few times. The data are from a study of cytomegalovirus exposure and HLA in healthy donors. The V gene lost 7 bases and the J gene lost 7 bases, with 13 bases spanning the gap. Germline-derived CDR1 and CDR2 are SNHLY and FYNNEI. The CDR3 consists of 13 residues. Primers: 60 Vbeta forward and 13 Jbeta reverse. Sequenced by immunoSEQ multiplex PCR; TCRdb stores in-frame clones only, minus some. The sample yields some 220,000 clones, roughly 78% seen once. This clonotype was sampled from a boy between 10 and 17 years old in good health and CMV-seronegative. Sequencing was done on a sample of PBMCs. J is TRBJ1-4 and V is TRBV2, with D possibly TRBD1 on 6 matching bases. CDR3 amino acids: CASTTGHSEKLFF. In DNA form, the CDR3 reads TGTGCCAGCACCACGGGACATAGTGAAAAACTGTTTTTT.